The entry that follows covers one T cell receptor (beta chain) sequence. Its antigen is as yet unknown. Deletions cut 3 bases from V and 9 bases from J, with 9 bases between. The V gene's germline CDR1 is MNHEY and CDR2 SMNVEV (reference sequence). This CDR3 has 12 amino acids. The data belong to a study of cytomegalovirus exposure and HLA in healthy donors. 13 Jbeta primers and 60 Vbeta primers were used for the PCR. The assay was immunoSEQ multiplex PCR, and TCRdb's table has in-frame clones only and misses some. The table shows around 93,000 clones, with approximately 69% occurring only once. Study-wide points: In a later analysis, at a false discovery rate of 0.05, fewer than 20,000 TCR beta sequences matched HLA alleles. Three CMV-associated chains proved CMV antigen-specific in vitro. It was taken for granted in presence/absence analyses that sequencing depth across donors was roughly uniform.

The chain links TRBV27 to TRBJ2-1, with no clear D. The sequenced material came from PBMCs. This TCR came from a boy aged 5-17 years in good health and CMV-seropositive. CDR3 bases: TGTGCCAGCAGTTTCCCGGGTGGTGAGCAGTTCTTC. This sequence encodes CASSFPGGEQFF.